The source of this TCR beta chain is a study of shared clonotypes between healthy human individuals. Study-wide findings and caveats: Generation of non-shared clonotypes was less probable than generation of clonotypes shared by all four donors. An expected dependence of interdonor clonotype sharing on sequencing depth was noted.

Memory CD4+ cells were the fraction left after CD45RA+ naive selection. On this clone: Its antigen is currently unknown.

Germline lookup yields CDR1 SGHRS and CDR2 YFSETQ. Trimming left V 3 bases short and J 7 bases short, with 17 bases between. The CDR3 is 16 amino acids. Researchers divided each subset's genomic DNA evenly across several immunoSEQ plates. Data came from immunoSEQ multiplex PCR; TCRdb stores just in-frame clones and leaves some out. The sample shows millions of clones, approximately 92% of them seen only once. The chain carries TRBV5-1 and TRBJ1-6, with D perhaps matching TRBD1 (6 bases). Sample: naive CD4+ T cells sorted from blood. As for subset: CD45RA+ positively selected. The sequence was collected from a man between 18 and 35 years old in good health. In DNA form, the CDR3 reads TGCGCCAGCAGCTCAAACGCAGGGGCCAGGAATTCACCCCTCCACTTT. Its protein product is CASSSNAGARNSPLHF.